What follows describes a single T cell receptor (beta chain). What it recognizes is unknown. Germline V gives CDR1 MDHEN, CDR2 SYDVKM. This CDR3 region has 14 residues. Trimming pared 3 bases from V and 3 bases from J, leaving 11 bases between. Researchers ran the PCR with 60 Vbeta and 13 Jbeta primers. Assay: immunoSEQ multiplex PCR; the TCRdb copy retains only in-frame clones and omits some. This repertoire shows about 52,000 clones, around 70% found once; its top ten account for roughly 2.9%. This entry is derived from a study of cytomegalovirus exposure and HLA in healthy donors. Study-wide results and limits: The CMV antigen specificity of a few CMV-associated chains was confirmed through in vitro analysis.

The chain combines TRBV28 with TRBJ1-2, with no clear D. The origin of this receptor is a man aged 18 to 29 in good health and CMV-seronegative. Sequenced sample: PBMCs. Here the CDR3 reads CASSLRGMDYGYTF. Written as DNA, the CDR3 is TGTGCCAGCAGTTTGCGCGGGATGGACTATGGCTACACCTTC.